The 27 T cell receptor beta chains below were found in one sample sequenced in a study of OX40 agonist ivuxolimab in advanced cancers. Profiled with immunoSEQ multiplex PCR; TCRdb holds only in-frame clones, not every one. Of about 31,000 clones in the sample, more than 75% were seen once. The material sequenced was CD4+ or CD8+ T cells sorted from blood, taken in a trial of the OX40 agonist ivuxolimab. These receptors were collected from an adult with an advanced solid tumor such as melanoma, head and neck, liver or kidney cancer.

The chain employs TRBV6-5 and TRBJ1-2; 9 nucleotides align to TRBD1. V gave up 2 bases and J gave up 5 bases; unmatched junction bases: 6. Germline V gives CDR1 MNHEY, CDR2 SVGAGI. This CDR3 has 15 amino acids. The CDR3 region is CASSYGGTGIYGYTF. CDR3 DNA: TGTGCCAGCAGTTACGGCGGGACAGGGATTTATGGCTACACCTTC.

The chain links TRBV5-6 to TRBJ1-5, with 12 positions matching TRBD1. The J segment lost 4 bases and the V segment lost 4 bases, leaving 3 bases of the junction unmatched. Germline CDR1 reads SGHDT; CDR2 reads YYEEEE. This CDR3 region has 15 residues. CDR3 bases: TGTGCCAGCAGCGGGGACAGGGGGCCAAATCAGCCCCAGCATTTT. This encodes CASSGDRGPNQPQHF.

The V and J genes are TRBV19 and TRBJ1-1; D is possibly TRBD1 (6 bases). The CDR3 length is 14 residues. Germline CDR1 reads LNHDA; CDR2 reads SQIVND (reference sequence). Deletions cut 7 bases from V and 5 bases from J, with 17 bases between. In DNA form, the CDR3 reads TGTGCCAGTAAGGGGGGCAGGGGTGGAACTGAAGCTTTCTTT. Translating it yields CASKGGRGGTEAFF.

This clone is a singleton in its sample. CDR3 sequence reads: CATSRDLGGNEKLFF. CDR3 nucleotide sequence: TGTGCCACCAGCAGAGATCTGGGAGGTAATGAAAAACTGTTTTTT. The chain employs TRBV15 and TRBJ1-4; D gene ambiguous. Germline V gene data show CDR1 as LNHNV and CDR2 as YYDKDF (reference sequence). Trimming left V 0 bases short and J 4 bases short, with 9 bases between. The CDR3 consists of 15 residues.

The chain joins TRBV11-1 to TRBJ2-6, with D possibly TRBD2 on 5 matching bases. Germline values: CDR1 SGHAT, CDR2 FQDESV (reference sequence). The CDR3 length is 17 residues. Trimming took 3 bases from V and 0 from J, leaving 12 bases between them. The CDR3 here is CASSFRGSFSGANVLTF. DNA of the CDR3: TGTGCCAGCAGCTTCAGAGGGTCATTCTCTGGGGCCAACGTCCTGACTTTC.

For the CDR3, the DNA is TGCAGCGTTTATGTAGGGGGGACAGGGGGCACCGGGGAGCTGTTTTTT. Amino acid sequence: CSVYVGGTGGTGELFF. The chain recombines TRBV29-1 with TRBJ2-2, with 11 nucleotides matching TRBD1. The CDR3 length is 16 residues. In germline, CDR1 is SQVTM, CDR2 ANQGSEA. Unmatched junction bases numbered 9, after V lost 5 bases and J lost 4 bases.

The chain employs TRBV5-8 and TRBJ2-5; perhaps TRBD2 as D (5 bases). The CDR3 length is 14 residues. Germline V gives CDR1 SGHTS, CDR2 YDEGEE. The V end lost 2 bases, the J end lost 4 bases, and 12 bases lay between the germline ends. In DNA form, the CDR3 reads TGTGCCAGCAGCTTAGGAGGATCCGGAGAGACCCAGTACTTC. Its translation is CASSLGGSGETQYF.

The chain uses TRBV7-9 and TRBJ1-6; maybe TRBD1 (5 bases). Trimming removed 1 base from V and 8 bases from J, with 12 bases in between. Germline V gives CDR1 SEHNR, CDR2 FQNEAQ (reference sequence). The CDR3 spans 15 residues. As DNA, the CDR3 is TGTGCCAGCAGCTTAGGGGGCCTGGGGGATTCACCCCTCCACTTT. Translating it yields CASSLGGLGDSPLHF. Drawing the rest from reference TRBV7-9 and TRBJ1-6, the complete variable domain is DTGVSQNPRHKITKRGQNVTFRCDPISEHNRLYWYRQTLGQGPEFLTYFQNEAQLEKSRLLSDRFSAERPKGSFSTLEIQRTEQGDSAMYLCASSLGGLGDSPLHFGNGTRLTVT.

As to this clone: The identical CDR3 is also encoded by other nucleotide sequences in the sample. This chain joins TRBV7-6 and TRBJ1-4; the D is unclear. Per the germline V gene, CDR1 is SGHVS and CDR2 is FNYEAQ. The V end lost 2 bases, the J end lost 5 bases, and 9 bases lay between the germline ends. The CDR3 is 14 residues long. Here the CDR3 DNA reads TGTGCCAGCAGCTTACGAGGACCAAATGAAAAACTGTTTTTT. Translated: CASSLRGPNEKLFF.

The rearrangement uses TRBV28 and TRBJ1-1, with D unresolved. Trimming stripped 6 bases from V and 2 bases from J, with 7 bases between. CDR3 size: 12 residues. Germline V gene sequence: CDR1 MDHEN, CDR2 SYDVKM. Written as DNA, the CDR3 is TGTGCCAGCAGAGGGCCCAACACTGAAGCTTTCTTT. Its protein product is CASRGPNTEAFF.

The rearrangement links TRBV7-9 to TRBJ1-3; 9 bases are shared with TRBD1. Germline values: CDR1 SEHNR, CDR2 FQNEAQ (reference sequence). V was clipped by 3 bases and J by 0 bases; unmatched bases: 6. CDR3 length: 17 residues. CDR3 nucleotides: TGTGCCAGCAGCTTGATGGGACAGGGTAGCTCTGGAAACACCATATATTTT. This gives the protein CASSLMGQGSSGNTIYF.

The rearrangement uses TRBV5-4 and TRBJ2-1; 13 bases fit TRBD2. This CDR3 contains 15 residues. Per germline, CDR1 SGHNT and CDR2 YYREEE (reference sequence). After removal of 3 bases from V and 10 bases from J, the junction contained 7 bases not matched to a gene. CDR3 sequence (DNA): TGTGCCAGCAGCTCCGGACTAGCGGGAGTAAGCGAGCAGTTCTTC. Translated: CASSSGLAGVSEQFF. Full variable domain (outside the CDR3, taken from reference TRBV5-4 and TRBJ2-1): ETGVTQSPTHLIKTRGQQVTLRCSSQSGHNTVSWYQQALGQGPQFIFQYYREEENGRGNFPPRFSGLQFPNYSSELNVNALELDDSALYLCASSSGLAGVSEQFFGPGTRLTVL.

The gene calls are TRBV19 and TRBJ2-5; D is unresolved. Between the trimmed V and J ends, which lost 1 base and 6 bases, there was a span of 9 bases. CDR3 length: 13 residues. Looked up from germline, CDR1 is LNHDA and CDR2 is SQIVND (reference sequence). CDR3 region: CASSIGLLKTQYF. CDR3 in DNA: TGTGCCAGTAGTATAGGCCTCTTGAAGACCCAGTACTTC. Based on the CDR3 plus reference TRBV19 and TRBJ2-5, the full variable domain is DGGITQSPKYLFRKEGQNVTLSCEQNLNHDAMYWYRQDPGQGLRLIYYSQIVNDFQKGDIAEGYSVSREKKESFPLTVTSAQKNPTAFYLCASSIGLLKTQYFGPGTRLLVL.

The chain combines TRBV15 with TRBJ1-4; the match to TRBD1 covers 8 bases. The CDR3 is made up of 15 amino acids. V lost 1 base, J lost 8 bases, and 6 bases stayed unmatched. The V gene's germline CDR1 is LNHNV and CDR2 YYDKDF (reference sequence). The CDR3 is CATSRADRGGEKLFF. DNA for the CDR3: TGTGCCACCAGCAGAGCAGACAGGGGAGGGGAAAAACTGTTTTTT.

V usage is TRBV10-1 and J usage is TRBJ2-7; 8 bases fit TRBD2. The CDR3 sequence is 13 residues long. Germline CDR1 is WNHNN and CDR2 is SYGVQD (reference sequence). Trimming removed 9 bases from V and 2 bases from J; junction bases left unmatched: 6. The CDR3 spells CASSYSGTYEQYF. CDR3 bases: TGCGCCAGTTCCTATAGCGGGACCTACGAGCAGTACTTC.

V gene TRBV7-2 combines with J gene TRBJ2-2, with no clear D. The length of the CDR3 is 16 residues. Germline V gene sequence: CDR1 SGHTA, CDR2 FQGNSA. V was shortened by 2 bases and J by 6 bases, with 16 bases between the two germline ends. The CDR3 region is CASSLKAPIGPGELFF. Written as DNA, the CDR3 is TGTGCCAGCAGCTTAAAAGCCCCTATTGGGCCCGGGGAGCTGTTTTTT.

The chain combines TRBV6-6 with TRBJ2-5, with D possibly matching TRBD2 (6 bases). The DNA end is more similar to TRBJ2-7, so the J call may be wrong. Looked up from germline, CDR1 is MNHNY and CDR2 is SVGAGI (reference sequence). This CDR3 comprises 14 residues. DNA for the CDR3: TGTGCCAGCAGTTCCTTCCCGGCGGGGAACGAGCAGTACTTC. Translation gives CASSSFPAGNEQYF.

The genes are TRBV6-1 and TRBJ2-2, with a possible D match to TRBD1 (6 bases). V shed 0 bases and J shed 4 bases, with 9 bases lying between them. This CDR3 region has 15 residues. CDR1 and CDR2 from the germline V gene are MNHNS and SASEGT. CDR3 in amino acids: CASSEARQVTGELFF. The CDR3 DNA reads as TGTGCCAGCAGTGAAGCGCGACAGGTCACCGGGGAGCTGTTTTTT.

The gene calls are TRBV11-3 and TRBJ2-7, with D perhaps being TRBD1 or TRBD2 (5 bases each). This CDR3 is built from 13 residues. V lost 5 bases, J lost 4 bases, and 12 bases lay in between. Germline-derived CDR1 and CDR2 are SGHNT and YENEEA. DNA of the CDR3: TGTGCCAGCAGCCCCCGGGACGGATACGAGCAGTACTTC. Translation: CASSPRDGYEQYF.

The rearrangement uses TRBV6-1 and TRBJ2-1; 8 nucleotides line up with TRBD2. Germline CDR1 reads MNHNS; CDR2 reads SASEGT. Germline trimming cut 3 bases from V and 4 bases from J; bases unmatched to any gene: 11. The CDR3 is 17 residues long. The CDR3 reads CASSDTHWTSLYNEQFF. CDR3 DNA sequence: TGTGCCAGCAGTGATACCCACTGGACTAGCCTATACAATGAGCAGTTCTTC.

CDR3 DNA sequence: TGTGCCAGCATTCCTGGAGGTGGTCAGGCTAATGAAAAACTGTTTTTT. Its translation: CASIPGGGQANEKLFF. The chain is built from TRBV28 and TRBJ1-4; D gene uncertain. Germline V gives CDR1 MDHEN, CDR2 SYDVKM. The V and J ends lost 7 bases and 3 bases respectively, with 18 bases between them. This CDR3 region has 16 residues. Combining the CDR3 with reference TRBV28 and TRBJ1-4 gives the whole variable domain DVKVTQSSRYLVKRTGEKVFLECVQDMDHENMFWYRQDPGLGLRLIYFSYDVKMKEKGDIPEGYSVSREKKERFSLILESASTNQTSMYLCASIPGGGQANEKLFFGSGTQLSVL.

CDR3 loop: CASSEWVGTPSNQPQHF. DNA of the CDR3: TGTGCCAGCAGTGAATGGGTAGGGACGCCGAGCAATCAGCCCCAGCATTTT. V and J are TRBV2 and TRBJ1-5; possible D gene TRBD1, 5 bases. CDR3 length: 17 residues. The V gene lost 2 bases and the J gene lost 1 base, with 15 bases spanning the gap. Per germline, CDR1 SNHLY and CDR2 FYNNEI.

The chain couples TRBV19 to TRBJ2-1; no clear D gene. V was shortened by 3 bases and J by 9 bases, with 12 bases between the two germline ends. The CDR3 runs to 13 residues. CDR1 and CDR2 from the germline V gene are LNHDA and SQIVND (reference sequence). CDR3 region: CASSIPTNSEQFF. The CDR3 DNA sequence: TGTGCCAGTAGTATCCCTACTAATTCTGAGCAGTTCTTC.

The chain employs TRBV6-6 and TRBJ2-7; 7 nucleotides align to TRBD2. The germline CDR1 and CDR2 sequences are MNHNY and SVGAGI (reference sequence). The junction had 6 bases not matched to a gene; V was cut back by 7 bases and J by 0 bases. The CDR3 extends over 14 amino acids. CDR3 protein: CASIAGTNSYEQYF. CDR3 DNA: TGTGCCAGCATCGCCGGGACTAACTCCTACGAGCAGTACTTC.

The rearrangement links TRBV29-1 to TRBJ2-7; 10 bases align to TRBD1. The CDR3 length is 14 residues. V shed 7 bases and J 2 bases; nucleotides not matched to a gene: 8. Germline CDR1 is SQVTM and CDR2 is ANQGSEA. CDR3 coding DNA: TGCAGCGCCGGCCCCGGGACAGGGGCCTACGAGCAGTACTTC. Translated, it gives CSAGPGTGAYEQYF.

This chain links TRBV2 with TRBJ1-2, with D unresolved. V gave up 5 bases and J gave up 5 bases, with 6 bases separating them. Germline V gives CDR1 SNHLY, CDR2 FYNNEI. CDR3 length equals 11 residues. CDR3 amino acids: CASSPEYGYTF. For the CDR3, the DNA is TGTGCCAGCAGTCCGGAATATGGCTACACCTTC.

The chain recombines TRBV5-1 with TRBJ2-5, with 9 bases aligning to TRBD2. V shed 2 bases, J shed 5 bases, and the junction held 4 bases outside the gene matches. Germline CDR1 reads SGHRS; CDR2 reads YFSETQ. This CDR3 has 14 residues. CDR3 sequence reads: CASSFSGRVETQYF. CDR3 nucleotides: TGCGCCAGCAGCTTTAGCGGGAGAGTGGAGACCCAGTACTTC.